This TCR beta chain was found in a study of T-cell reconstitution after alpha-beta-depleted transplantation in children. As for this clonotype: What it binds is not known.

Germline values: CDR1 SGHTA, CDR2 FQGNSA. The CDR3 runs to 16 residues. Trimming shortened V by 2 bases and J by 4 bases, and 15 bases separated the two germline ends. This sample's TCRbeta library carried unique molecular identifier barcodes. TCRdb re-called the PCR reads with MiXCR, one entry per CDR3 protein. The table shows 600,000 to 700,000 distinct CDR3 sequences, with around 14% occurring only once. Regarding the study as a whole: Reportedly, only several hundred clones from non-depleted graft cells drove alpha-beta T-cell counts at about two months. T-cell counts and diversity were attributed mostly to newly produced T cells one year after transplant.

Sequencing was performed on PBMCs, taken before TCRalphabeta/CD19-depleted stem cell transplant. The sequence was collected from a girl aged 2-9 years with congenital amegakaryocytic thrombocytopenia, due to receive a stem cell transplant. The J gene is TRBJ1-3, the V gene TRBV7-2; possible D gene TRBD1, 6 bases. This CDR3 reads CASSLRRQEGGNTIYF. The CDR3, as DNA: TGTGCCAGCAGCTTACGCCGACAGGAGGGCGGAAACACCATATATTTT.